These 32 T cell receptor beta chains originate from one sample sequenced in a study of graft-versus-host responses after intestinal transplantation. TCRdb keeps only in-frame clones here, not all; method: immunoSEQ multiplex PCR. The sample shows 35,000 to 45,000 clones, roughly 91% of them seen only once. The sample in question was PBMCs, obtained 260 to 270 days after transplant. The receptor set was obtained from a human patient who received an intestinal transplant, so some T cells may come from the graft donor.

In this sample, this clone turned up a few times. The chain combines TRBV9 with TRBJ2-3; 8 nucleotides align to TRBD2. CDR3 length: 14 residues. From germline, CDR1 is SGDLS and CDR2 YYNGEE. The V segment lost 4 bases and the J segment 4 bases; nucleotides outside the gene matches: 5. CDR3 in amino acids: CASSFRGGPDTQYF. The CDR3 DNA is TGTGCCAGCAGCTTCCGGGGGGGCCCAGATACGCAGTATTTT.

J is TRBJ2-5 and V is TRBV4-1; 10 nucleotides align to TRBD2. This CDR3 has 17 residues. V dropped 4 bases and J dropped 1; count of bases not matched to a gene: 9. Germline V CDR1 and CDR2: MGHRA, YSYEKL. The CDR3 coding sequence is TGCGCCAGCAGCCGCTTTCTAGCGGGGGAACTCCAAGAGACCCAGTACTTC. Its translation is CASSRFLAGELQETQYF.

The rearrangement uses TRBV19 and TRBJ2-5, with D possibly matching TRBD2 (5 bases). Trimming pared 3 bases from V and 4 bases from J, leaving 18 bases between. This CDR3 comprises 16 residues. The V gene's germline CDR1 is LNHDA and CDR2 SQIVND (reference sequence). As DNA, the CDR3 is TGTGCCAGTAGTATTTCGATAGTCGGGCTAGCAGAGACCCAGTACTTC. As protein: CASSISIVGLAETQYF.

This chain uses TRBV10-3 with TRBJ2-3; the match to TRBD2 covers 11 bases. J was trimmed by 3 bases and V by 2 bases; bases with no gene match: 1. Germline V gene data show CDR1 as ENHRY and CDR2 as SYGVKD. This CDR3 region has 15 residues. CDR3 residues: CAISERTSGTDTQYF. The CDR3 nucleotides read TGTGCCATCAGTGAGCGGACTAGCGGGACAGATACGCAGTATTTT.

The chain carries TRBV6-5 and TRBJ2-3, with 10 bases aligning to TRBD1. This CDR3 has 15 residues. Trimming removed 6 bases from V and 6 bases from J; junction bases left unmatched: 9. CDR1 and CDR2 from the germline V gene are MNHEY and SVGAGI. CDR3 DNA: TGTGCCAGCAGAAACGACAGGGGGCGCTCGGATACGCAGTATTTT. This encodes CASRNDRGRSDTQYF.

The table lists this clone with a few counts. The rearrangement links TRBV2 to TRBJ1-2, with a tentative D call TRBD1 (5 bases). The CDR3 is 12 residues long. Trimming left V 5 bases short and J 13 bases short, with 17 bases between. CDR1 and CDR2 (germline): SNHLY, FYNNEI. CDR3 DNA sequence: TGTGCCAGCAGTCGCCAGGGAAGCGAGGCCACCTTC. Encoded protein: CASSRQGSEATF.

The chain is built from TRBV5-5 and TRBJ2-5; D may correspond to TRBD1 or TRBD2 (5 bases each). The CDR3 runs to 14 residues. The germline CDR1 and CDR2 sequences are SGHKS and YYEKEE (reference sequence). V lost 4 bases and J 3 bases, leaving 13 bases between the germline ends. The CDR3 protein is CASSRGTGKETQYF. The DNA for the CDR3 is TGTGCCAGCAGCCGTGGGACGGGAAAAGAGACCCAGTACTTC.

This clone was detected a few times. The chain joins TRBV18 to TRBJ2-3, with 9 bases fitting TRBD2. Germline V gives CDR1 KGHSH, CDR2 LQKENI. CDR3 size: 13 residues. The junction had 8 bases not matched to a gene; V was cut back by 7 bases and J by 9 bases. CDR3 loop: CASLNSGGRTQYF. CDR3 DNA: TGTGCCAGCTTGAATAGCGGGGGAAGGACGCAGTATTTT. Variable domain in full (rest from reference TRBV18 and TRBJ2-3): NAGVMQNPRHLVRRRGQEARLRCSPMKGHSHVYWYRQLPEEGLKFMVYLQKENIIDESGMPKERFSAEFPKEGPSILRIQQVVRGDSAAYFCASLNSGGRTQYFGPGTRLTVL.

V and J are TRBV19 and TRBJ2-5; D is perhaps TRBD2 (7 bases). The germline V gene encodes CDR1 LNHDA and CDR2 SQIVND (reference sequence). V lost 7 bases to trimming and J lost 5 bases, with 17 bases between them. This CDR3 has 14 residues. CDR3 residues: CASMEGGAGETQYF. Written as DNA, the CDR3 is TGTGCCAGTATGGAGGGGGGGGCCGGCGAGACCCAGTACTTC.

This clone was found once. The gene calls are TRBV4-1 and TRBJ2-5; tentatively, D is TRBD2 (5 bases). CDR1 and CDR2 from the germline V gene are MGHRA and YSYEKL. The V and J ends lost 0 bases and 5 bases respectively, with 10 bases between them. The CDR3 contains 14 residues. CDR3 amino acids: CASSQEDYSETQYF. The CDR3 nucleotides read TGCGCCAGCAGCCAAGAAGACTATTCGGAGACCCAGTACTTC.

The chain has TRBV9 and TRBJ2-1; 9 bases agree with TRBD2. This CDR3 contains 16 residues. Per germline, CDR1 SGDLS and CDR2 YYNGEE. J was trimmed by 2 bases and V by 4 bases; bases with no gene match: 7. CDR3 bases: TGTGCCAGCAGCTCGGGGACTAGCCCCCCCTACAATGAGCAGTTCTTC. It specifies CASSSGTSPPYNEQFF.

The J gene is TRBJ2-7, the V gene TRBV2; D may be TRBD1 or TRBD2 (5 bases each). CDR1 is SNHLY and CDR2 is FYNNEI in the germline V gene. This CDR3 contains 12 residues. The V end lost 4 bases, the J end lost 6 bases, and 10 bases lay between the germline ends. The CDR3, as DNA: TGTGCCAGCAGTGCCGACAGCGGCGAGCAGTACTTC. Its translation is CASSADSGEQYF.

The V and J genes are TRBV19 and TRBJ2-1; 8 bases match TRBD2. The CDR3 contains 16 residues. Germline values: CDR1 LNHDA, CDR2 SQIVND (reference sequence). V was pared by 2 bases and J by 2 bases, with 5 bases of the junction left unmatched. CDR3 nucleotides: TGTGCCAGTAGTATAATGGGCGGGGGGCCCTACAATGAGCAGTTCTTC. Translated, it gives CASSIMGGGPYNEQFF.

This clone was counted once. The chain has TRBV15 and TRBJ2-7; the D gene could be TRBD1 or TRBD2 (5 bases each). V lost 1 base, J lost 3 bases, and 13 bases lay in between. The CDR3 is 15 amino acids. In germline, CDR1 is LNHNV, CDR2 YYDKDF (reference sequence). CDR3 sequence (DNA): TGTGCCACCAGCAGAGGTTTGGGACGAGGCTACGAGCAGTACTTC. Translating gives CATSRGLGRGYEQYF.

V gene TRBV29-1 combines with J gene TRBJ2-5, with 8 nucleotides matching TRBD1. Germline CDR1 reads SQVTM; CDR2 reads ANQGSEA. V lost 7 bases and J lost 11; bases outside the gene matches: 12. The CDR3 has 12 residues. CDR3 residues: CSAQGARGEQYF. The CDR3 region has the DNA TGCAGCGCCCAGGGGGCGCGTGGGGAGCAGTACTTC.

The J gene is TRBJ2-1, the V gene TRBV4-2; D is undetermined. Per the germline V gene, CDR1 is LGHNA and CDR2 is YNFKEQ. Trimming took off 4 bases at V and 5 bases at J, with 12 bases between the two ends. CDR3 size: 14 residues. The CDR3 nucleotides read TGTGCCAGCAGCCGAGCCGGAATTAACAATGAGCAGTTCTTC. This encodes CASSRAGINNEQFF.

The V and J genes are TRBV14 and TRBJ2-1; 8 bases fit TRBD2. This CDR3 spans 15 amino acids. J was trimmed by 6 bases and V by 0 bases; bases with no gene match: 4. The germline V gene encodes CDR1 SGHDN and CDR2 FVKESK. This CDR3 reads CASSQDGGVGNEQFF. The DNA of the CDR3 is TGTGCCAGCAGCCAAGACGGGGGGGTAGGCAATGAGCAGTTCTTC.

This sequence joins TRBV6-6 and TRBJ1-4; the D is unclear. Trimming took 1 base from V and 0 from J, leaving 9 bases between them. The CDR3 totals 16 residues. From germline, CDR1 is MNHNY and CDR2 SVGAGI (reference sequence). DNA of the CDR3: TGTGCCAGCAGTTACTTCAGACAAGCAACTAATGAAAAACTGTTTTTT. It codes for CASSYFRQATNEKLFF.

The chain is built from TRBV11-2 and TRBJ2-1, with D tentatively TRBD2 (5 bases). Germline V lookup: CDR1 SGHAT, CDR2 FQNNGV. The CDR3 is 14 residues long. The V end was cut by 4 bases, the J end by 0 bases, with 7 bases between. As DNA, the CDR3 is TGTGCCAGCAGCTCGGGGAACTCCTACAATGAGCAGTTCTTC. Protein product: CASSSGNSYNEQFF.

V gene TRBV28 combines with J gene TRBJ1-6; weak D call: TRBD1 (5 bases). The germline V gene encodes CDR1 MDHEN and CDR2 SYDVKM. With 4 bases removed from V and 7 bases from J, the gap between germline ends came to 8 bases. The length of the CDR3 is 13 residues. The CDR3: CASSYPGNSPLHF. Here the CDR3 DNA reads TGTGCCAGCAGTTATCCAGGGAATTCACCCCTCCACTTT. Supplemented by reference TRBV28 and TRBJ1-6, the full variable domain reads DVKVTQSSRYLVKRTGEKVFLECVQDMDHENMFWYRQDPGLGLRLIYFSYDVKMKEKGDIPEGYSVSREKKERFSLILESASTNQTSMYLCASSYPGNSPLHFGNGTRLTVT.

V and J are TRBV6-1 and TRBJ2-1, with a tentative D call TRBD1 (5 bases). Germline CDR1 and CDR2: MNHNS and SASEGT. The CDR3 totals 13 residues. Between the trimmed V and J ends, which lost 6 bases and 4 bases, there was a span of 10 bases. This chain's CDR3 is CASSTDSYNEQFF. Here the CDR3 DNA reads TGTGCCAGCAGCACAGACAGTTACAATGAGCAGTTCTTC.

The rearrangement joins TRBV14 to TRBJ1-3; unclear D gene. V was cut by 2 bases and J by 4 bases, with 12 bases left in between. Germline V gives CDR1 SGHDN, CDR2 FVKESK. The CDR3 totals 15 residues. DNA for the CDR3: TGTGCCAGCAGCCAAAATAATCGGCTCGGAAACACCATATATTTT. Translation: CASSQNNRLGNTIYF.

The chain joins TRBV5-1 to TRBJ1-2, with D maybe TRBD1 (5 bases). This CDR3 region has 12 residues. Trimming stripped 5 bases from V and 8 bases from J, with 13 bases between. CDR1 is SGHRS, CDR2 YFSETQ, per germline. This CDR3 reads CASRQGEEGYTF. CDR3 bases: TGCGCCAGCAGACAAGGGGAGGAAGGCTACACCTTC. The full variable domain, with the rest looked up from reference TRBV5-1 and TRBJ1-2, is KAGVTQTPRYLIKTRGQQVTLSCSPISGHRSVSWYQQTPGQGLQFLFEYFSETQRNKGNFPGRFSGRQFSNSRSEMNVSTLELGDSALYLCASRQGEEGYTFGSGTRLTVV.

The sample holds one count of this clone. The V and J genes are TRBV7-8 and TRBJ1-5, with D possibly TRBD1 on 5 matching bases. Germline CDR1 is SGHVS and CDR2 is FQNEAQ. V shed 1 base and J shed 7 bases, with 11 bases lying between them. The CDR3 runs 14 residues. This CDR3 is CASSLEGAGQPQHF. The CDR3 nucleotides are TGTGCCAGCAGCTTAGAAGGGGCCGGGCAGCCCCAGCATTTT.

This clone was seen once. The chain combines TRBV7-2 with TRBJ2-7; D tentatively reads TRBD1 or TRBD2 (5 bases each). Germline V lookup: CDR1 SGHTA, CDR2 FQGNSA. V lost 3 bases and J lost 1, with 13 bases in between. The CDR3 runs to 15 residues. CDR3 DNA: TGTGCCAGCAGCTTGAGCTGGGACGTATCCTACGAGCAGTACTTC. Its protein is CASSLSWDVSYEQYF.

This chain joins TRBV2 and TRBJ1-6, with 9 bases identical to TRBD1. J gave up 7 bases and V 4 bases, and 5 bases lay outside the gene matches. The CDR3 spans 15 residues. The V gene's germline CDR1 is SNHLY and CDR2 FYNNEI. The CDR3 coding sequence is TGTGCCAGCAGTGGGTCCGGGACAGGGAATTCACCCCTCCACTTT. Its translation is CASSGSGTGNSPLHF.

This CDR3 reads CASSTGQPSYNSPLHF. The CDR3 nucleotides are TGTGCCAGTAGTACGGGACAGCCCTCCTATAATTCACCCCTCCACTTT. The V gene is TRBV19, the J gene TRBJ1-6, with TRBD1 matching over 7 bases. This CDR3 is built from 16 residues. V dropped 4 bases and J dropped 0; count of bases not matched to a gene: 3. CDR1 LNHDA and CDR2 SQIVND come from the germline V gene (reference sequence).

The chain recombines TRBV11-2 with TRBJ1-5, with D perhaps TRBD1 (6 bases). Between the trimmed V and J ends, which lost 6 bases and 2 bases, there was a span of 8 bases. Germline CDR1 SGHAT, CDR2 FQNNGV. The CDR3 contains 13 residues. In nucleotides, the CDR3 is TGTGCCAGCAGTTCAGGGGGCAATCAGCCCCAGCATTTT. It codes for CASSSGGNQPQHF.

The rearrangement joins TRBV25-1 to TRBJ1-2, with 9 nucleotides matching TRBD1. CDR1 and CDR2 (germline): MGHDK, SYGVNS. The CDR3 contains 14 residues. The CDR3 sequence is CVRGTGGLNYGYTF. In nucleotides, the CDR3 is TGTGTTAGAGGAACAGGGGGCTTGAACTATGGCTACACCTTC.

The CDR3 nucleotides are TGTGCCAGCAGCCCCACGATGGGAGATACGCAGTATTTT. Protein sequence: CASSPTMGDTQYF. V is TRBV6-5 and J is TRBJ2-3; D uncertain. Trimming left V 6 bases short and J 5 bases short, with 12 bases between. CDR1 is MNHEY and CDR2 is SVGAGI in the germline V gene. There are 13 residues in the CDR3.

The chain joins TRBV4-1 to TRBJ2-7; no clear D gene. There are 15 residues in the CDR3. Per the germline V gene, CDR1 is MGHRA and CDR2 is YSYEKL. Trimming took off 0 bases at V and 1 base at J, with 10 bases between the two ends. In DNA form, the CDR3 reads TGCGCCAGCAGCCAAGATGTAGTCTCGTCCTACGAGCAGTACTTC. Translating gives CASSQDVVSSYEQYF.

This clone was seen just once. The J gene is TRBJ1-6, the V gene TRBV6-5; 7 bases map to TRBD1. Germline trimming cut 7 bases from V and 7 bases from J; bases unmatched to any gene: 7. Germline-derived CDR1 and CDR2 are MNHEY and SVGAGI. This CDR3 comprises 14 residues. The CDR3 nucleotides are TGTGCCAGCACCCTACAGGGGTACAATTCACCCCTCCACTTT. Translated: CASTLQGYNSPLHF.